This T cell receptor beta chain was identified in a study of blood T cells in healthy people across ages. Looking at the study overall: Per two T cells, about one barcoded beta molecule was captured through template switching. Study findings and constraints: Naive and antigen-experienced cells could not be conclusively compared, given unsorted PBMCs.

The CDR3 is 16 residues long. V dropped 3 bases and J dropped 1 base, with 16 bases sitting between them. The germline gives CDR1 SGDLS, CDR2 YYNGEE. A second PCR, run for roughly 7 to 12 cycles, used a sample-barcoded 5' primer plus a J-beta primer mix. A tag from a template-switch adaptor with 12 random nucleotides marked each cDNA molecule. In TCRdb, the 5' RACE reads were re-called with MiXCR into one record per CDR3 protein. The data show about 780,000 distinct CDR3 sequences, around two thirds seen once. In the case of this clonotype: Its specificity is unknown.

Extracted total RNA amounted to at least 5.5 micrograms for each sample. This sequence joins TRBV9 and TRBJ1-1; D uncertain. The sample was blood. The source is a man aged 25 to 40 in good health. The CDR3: CASSANSRGANTEAFF. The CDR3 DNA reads TGTGCCAGCAGCGCTAACTCTCGGGGAGCGAACACTGAAGCTTTCTTT.